This T cell receptor (beta chain) came from a study of T cells after yellow fever vaccination. The CDR3 has 15 residues. Per the germline V gene, CDR1 is LGHNA and CDR2 is YNFKEQ. With 0 bases removed from V and 8 bases from J, the gap between germline ends came to 14 bases. There are a few counts of this clonotype. Its antigen is currently unknown. A universal primer site and UMIs were added as TCR cDNA was made by 5'RACE template switching. Each CDR3 protein gets one entry after TCRdb re-called the 5' RACE reads with MiXCR. The sample shows roughly 310,000 distinct CDR3 sequences, roughly 8.7% of them seen only once. Whole-study findings and limits: Only a small proportion of the clonotypes turned up in both the CD4 and the CD8 compartments, likely arising from convergent recombination. The study re-detected most primary-vaccination clones after the booster (96% CD4, roughly 91% CD8).

This sequence joins TRBV4-2 and TRBJ2-1, with D maybe TRBD2 (6 bases). The sequencing used PBMCs, collected on the day of the first yellow fever vaccination. The origin of this receptor is a man between 18 and 29 years old who received the YFV17D yellow fever vaccine. CDR3 protein: CASSQEVRPGDEQFF. The CDR3 nucleotides read TGTGCCAGCAGCCAAGAGGTCAGGCCGGGGGATGAGCAGTTCTTC.